Listed below are T cell receptor beta chains from one sample, sequenced in a study of cytomegalovirus exposure and HLA in healthy donors. Repertoires were generated with immunoSEQ multiplex PCR, while TCRdb's copy carries only in-frame clones and drops some. The sample records under 50,000 clones, about 66% being singletons. The specimen was PBMCs. These receptors were collected from a man aged 45-65 years in good health and CMV-seropositive. The CDR3 runs from the conserved cysteine through the conserved F or W. D genes are given only for firm matches. Clone size is stated in some rows and not others, as once, few, many or a class when expanded.

D gene	V gene	J gene	clone size	CDR3 protein	CDR3 DNA
NA	TRBV6-1	TRBJ2-5	NA	CASSEAKRIKETQYF	TGTGCCAGCAGTGAAGCGAAGCGGATAAAAGAGACCCAGTACTTC
TRBD1	TRBV6-5	TRBJ1-4	NA	CASRLRTGRGEKLFF	TGTGCCAGCAGGCTTCGGACAGGTCGGGGGGAAAAACTGTTTTTT
NA	TRBV19	TRBJ1-6	NA	CASSEEAKPLHF	TGTGCCAGTAGTGAGGAGGCAAAACCCCTCCACTTT
NA	TRBV6-1	TRBJ2-5	NA	CANRRALGETQYF	TGTGCCAACAGGAGGGCTTTAGGAGAGACCCAGTACTTC
NA	TRBV30	TRBJ2-5	NA	CAWGKGGARETQYF	TGTGCCTGGGGGAAGGGGGGGGCGCGGGAGACCCAGTACTTC
NA	TRBV29-1	TRBJ1-1	NA	CSVRQANTEAFF	TGCAGCGTTCGACAGGCGAACACTGAAGCTTTCTTT
NA	TRBV29-1	TRBJ2-6	NA	CSVLLRSGANVLTF	TGCAGCGTTCTACTCCGCTCTGGGGCCAACGTCCTGACTTTC
TRBD2	TRBV10-3	TRBJ2-5	NA	CAISDSGGAQETQYF	TGTGCCATCAGTGATAGCGGGGGGGCACAAGAGACCCAGTACTTC
TRBD1	TRBV7-6	TRBJ2-7	NA	CASSPLPGQSYEQYF	TGTGCCAGCAGCCCACTTCCGGGACAGTCCTACGAGCAGTACTTC
NA	TRBV27	TRBJ2-7	NA	CASRSTVSYEQYF	TGTGCCAGCAGGTCCACAGTCTCCTACGAGCAGTACTTC
TRBD1	TRBV7-8	TRBJ1-5	NA	CASSLDRNQPQHF	TGTGCCAGCAGTCTGGACAGGAATCAGCCCCAGCATTTT
NA	TRBV4-3	TRBJ1-5	NA	CASSQDPRNQPQHF	TGCGCCAGCAGCCAGGATCCTAGGAATCAGCCCCAGCATTTT
NA	TRBV7-6	TRBJ1-3	NA	CASIPGGPGNTIYF	TGTGCCAGCATCCCGGGGGGGCCTGGAAACACCATATATTTT
NA	TRBV25-1	TRBJ2-7	NA	CASSQQEIYEQYF	TGTGCCAGCAGTCAACAGGAGATCTACGAGCAGTACTTC
TRBD1	TRBV18	TRBJ1-2	NA	CASSPAGAGGWDGYTF	TGTGCCAGCTCACCCGCCGGGGCAGGGGGCTGGGATGGCTACACCTTC
TRBD2	TRBV6-4	TRBJ2-1	NA	CASSDTSGGADEQFF	TGTGCCAGCAGTGATACTAGCGGGGGGGCTGATGAGCAGTTCTTC
NA	TRBV5-1	TRBJ1-3	NA	CASGGDGNTIYF	TGCGCCAGCGGGGGCGATGGAAACACCATATATTTT
TRBD2	TRBV7-6	TRBJ2-5	few	CASSGSGGPQETQYF	TGTGCCAGCAGCGGTAGCGGGGGACCCCAAGAGACCCAGTACTTC
TRBD2	TRBV7-9	TRBJ2-3	few	CASSRAGGTDTQYF	TGTGCCAGCAGCCGAGCGGGGGGAACAGATACGCAGTATTTT
TRBD1	TRBV7-8	TRBJ1-5	NA	CASSLSGQGSNQPQHF	TGTGCCAGCAGCTTATCTGGACAGGGTAGCAATCAGCCCCAGCATTTT
NA	TRBV9	TRBJ2-1	NA	CASSVEGFSDNEQFF	TGTGCCAGCAGCGTAGAGGGCTTTAGCGACAATGAGCAGTTCTTC
TRBD1	TRBV28	TRBJ1-5	few	CASSLVTGAGNQPQHF	TGTGCCAGCAGTCTCGTCACAGGGGCGGGCAATCAGCCCCAGCATTTT
NA	TRBV7-6	TRBJ2-7	NA	CASSLDRENGEQYF	TGTGCCAGCAGCTTAGACAGGGAGAACGGCGAGCAGTACTTC
NA	TRBV4-3	TRBJ2-7	NA	CASSQEATVGFSYEQYF	TGCGCCAGCAGCCAAGAGGCGACAGTCGGATTCTCCTACGAGCAGTACTTC
NA	TRBV6-5	TRBJ2-7	few	CASSIAEPVSYEQYF	TGTGCCAGCAGCATAGCGGAGCCCGTATCCTACGAGCAGTACTTC
NA	TRBV27	TRBJ2-2	NA	CASSSTNTGELFF	TGTGCCAGCAGTTCCACGAACACCGGGGAGCTGTTTTTT
NA	TRBV6-5	TRBJ2-7	NA	CASRGARYEQYF	TGTGCCAGCAGGGGGGCGAGGTACGAGCAGTACTTC
NA	TRBV5-1	TRBJ2-7	NA	CASSLAGLNEQYF	TGCGCCAGCAGCTTGGCCGGACTCAACGAGCAGTACTTC
NA	TRBV5-8	TRBJ2-2	NA	CASRRRGGTGELFF	TGTGCCAGCCGGAGAAGGGGTGGCACCGGGGAGCTGTTTTTT
NA	TRBV7-2	TRBJ2-5	NA	CASSPPGRGEVETQYF	TGTGCCAGCAGCCCCCCCGGGCGGGGAGAAGTAGAGACCCAGTACTTC
TRBD1	TRBV28	TRBJ2-5	NA	CASSRQGGQETQYF	TGTGCCAGCAGTAGACAGGGGGGACAAGAGACCCAGTACTTC
NA	TRBV7-8	TRBJ1-1	NA	CASSLEYTGGTEAFF	TGTGCCAGCAGCTTAGAATATACCGGGGGCACTGAAGCTTTCTTT
NA	TRBV30	TRBJ1-6	NA	CAWRRGGPYNSPLHF	TGTGCCTGGAGGCGGGGGGGGCCCTATAATTCACCCCTCCACTTT
TRBD1	TRBV28	TRBJ1-6	NA	CASTPGQGLSPLHF	TGTGCCAGCACTCCGGGACAGGGTTTGTCACCCCTCCACTTT
NA	TRBV23-1	TRBJ2-7	NA	CASSQYIGSALSCSF	TGCGCCAGCAGTCAATATATAGGGAGTGCCCTGTCCTGCTCCTTC
NA	TRBV5-1	TRBJ1-1	few	CASSLTSPGAEAFF	TGCGCCAGCAGCTTGACGAGCCCAGGGGCTGAAGCTTTCTTT
TRBD1	TRBV6-5	TRBJ1-1	NA	CASSSAGTGDTEAFF	TGTGCCAGCAGTTCCGCCGGGACAGGAGACACTGAAGCTTTCTTT
TRBD1	TRBV7-6	TRBJ2-5	NA	CASSPGQGRESTQYF	TGTGCCAGCAGCCCGGGACAGGGGCGGGAATCGACCCAGTACTTC
NA	TRBV7-2	TRBJ2-2	NA	CASSPRLGGGQNTGELFF	TGTGCCAGCAGCCCGAGGTTGGGCGGGGGCCAGAACACCGGGGAGCTGTTTTTT
NA	TRBV4-2	TRBJ1-2	NA	CASSQDEGANYGYTF	TGTGCCAGCAGCCAAGATGAGGGAGCTAACTATGGCTACACCTTC
TRBD2	TRBV9	TRBJ2-2	NA	CASSVSPLAGGELFF	TGTGCCAGCAGCGTTTCCCCACTAGCGGGGGGGGAGCTGTTTTTT
NA	TRBV6-1	TRBJ1-2	few	CASSDVLTGDYGYTF	TGTGCCAGCAGTGACGTGTTAACAGGAGACTATGGCTACACCTTC
NA	TRBV6-1	TRBJ2-2	few	CASSEVRGGTGELFF	TGTGCCAGCAGTGAAGTGAGGGGGGGAACCGGGGAGCTGTTTTTT
NA	TRBV7-6	TRBJ2-2	few	CASSLGGGNTGELFF	TGTGCCAGCAGCTTAGGGGGCGGAAACACCGGGGAGCTGTTTTTT
TRBD2	TRBV7-6	TRBJ2-3	few	CASRSGTSGSTDTQYF	TGTGCCAGCAGGTCCGGGACTAGCGGGAGTACAGATACGCAGTATTTT
TRBD2	TRBV5-4	TRBJ2-3	once	CASSLSFGGVADTQYF	TGTGCCAGCAGCTTGTCCTTCGGGGGGGTCGCAGATACGCAGTATTTT
NA	TRBV12-5	TRBJ1-2	NA	CASGLGTRVDGYTF	TGTGCTAGTGGTTTGGGGACTAGGGTCGATGGCTACACCTTC
TRBD2	TRBV7-9	TRBJ2-7	NA	CASSSGTSGVHEQYF	TGTGCCAGCAGCTCAGGGACTAGCGGGGTCCACGAGCAGTACTTC
NA	TRBV6-1	TRBJ1-6	NA	CAGSEPGNSPLHF	TGTGCCGGCAGTGAACCCGGGAATTCACCCCTCCACTTT
NA	TRBV6-1	TRBJ2-7	NA	CAVRGVPYEQYF	TGTGCCGTCAGGGGGGTACCCTACGAGCAGTACTTC
TRBD1	TRBV6-5	TRBJ1-1	NA	CASSYSPTGGHTEAFF	TGTGCCAGCAGTTACTCCCCGACAGGGGGCCACACTGAAGCTTTCTTT
NA	TRBV2	TRBJ2-5	NA	CASSLQVLQGTQYF	TGTGCCAGCAGCCTTCAGGTACTCCAAGGGACCCAGTACTTC
TRBD1	TRBV6-5	TRBJ1-2	NA	CASSSTGTGYYGYTF	TGTGCCAGCAGTTCCACTGGGACAGGGTACTATGGCTACACCTTC
TRBD1	TRBV15	TRBJ1-4	NA	CATNRGQGANEKLFF	TGTGCCACTAACAGAGGGCAGGGGGCTAATGAAAAACTGTTTTTT
TRBD1	TRBV7-8	TRBJ1-1	NA	CASSLAPGQGNTEAFF	TGTGCCAGCAGCTTAGCCCCGGGACAGGGGAACACTGAAGCTTTCTTT